What follows are 6 T cell receptor beta chains derived from one specimen sequenced in a study of T cell changes during pregnancy in multiple sclerosis. Only in-frame clones appear in the TCRdb table, and some are missing; sequencing was by immunoSEQ multiplex PCR. The repertoire holds tens of thousands of clones, with over 90% as singletons. The starting material was CD8+ T cells from peripheral blood mononuclear cells, obtained in the third trimester of pregnancy. These receptors came from a female donor with multiple sclerosis, enrolled in a pregnancy study.

This clone has just one count. CDR3 amino acids: CASSEGPGGLHQPQHF. The CDR3 DNA reads TGTGCCAGCAGTGAAGGTCCAGGGGGCCTCCATCAGCCCCAGCATTTT. This rearrangement joins TRBV2 to TRBJ1-5; 8 nucleotides align to TRBD1. CDR3 size: 16 residues. Germline V gives CDR1 SNHLY, CDR2 FYNNEI. The V gene end was trimmed by 1 base and the J gene end by 5 bases; junction bases not matched to a gene: 7.

J is TRBJ2-3 and V is TRBV2; D gene uncertain. The CDR3 has 13 residues. Looked up from germline, CDR1 is SNHLY and CDR2 is FYNNEI. The V and J ends lost 4 bases and 3 bases respectively, with 8 bases between them. CDR3 in amino acids: CASSGSVTDTQYF. DNA of the CDR3: TGTGCCAGCAGTGGCTCAGTGACAGATACGCAGTATTTT.

This clone showed up just a few times. CDR3 region: CASSQPRQGGYTF. The CDR3 region has the DNA TGCGCCAGCAGCCAACCCAGACAGGGTGGCTACACCTTC. The chain combines TRBV4-1 with TRBJ1-2, with 7 bases fitting TRBD1. With V trimmed by 2 bases and J by 7 bases, 4 bases remained unmatched. Per the germline V gene, CDR1 is MGHRA and CDR2 is YSYEKL. This CDR3 comprises 13 residues.

The V and J genes are TRBV4-1 and TRBJ2-7; 10 bases agree with TRBD1. This CDR3 is built from 17 residues. CDR1 is MGHRA, CDR2 YSYEKL, per germline. V shed 1 base, J shed 7 bases, and the junction held 13 bases outside the gene matches. CDR3 region: CASSQVARGQGVGEQYF. The CDR3 region has the DNA TGCGCCAGCAGCCAAGTGGCCCGAGGACAGGGGGTGGGGGAGCAGTACTTC.

The chain combines TRBV27 with TRBJ1-2, with D perhaps TRBD1 (6 bases). The length of the CDR3 is 15 residues. V dropped 2 bases and J dropped 3 bases, with 13 bases sitting between them. The germline gives CDR1 MNHEY, CDR2 SMNVEV (reference sequence). CDR3 residues: CASSLAGVGDYGYTF. DNA for the CDR3: TGTGCCAGCAGTTTAGCAGGGGTAGGAGACTATGGCTACACCTTC.

The chain recombines TRBV27 with TRBJ2-1, with TRBD2 matching over 16 bases. Germline values: CDR1 MNHEY, CDR2 SMNVEV (reference sequence). V lost 5 bases and J lost 7; bases outside the gene matches: 14. The CDR3 contains 19 residues. The CDR3 DNA reads as TGTGCCAGCAGTCTGCCCGGGACTAGCGGGAGGGGGGTTGGAAATGAGCAGTTCTTC. As protein: CASSLPGTSGRGVGNEQFF.